These 5 T cell receptor beta chains were sequenced from one sample in a study of graft-versus-host responses after intestinal transplantation. Graft tissue processing released intraepithelial and lamina propria lymphocytes. Profiled with immunoSEQ multiplex PCR; TCRdb holds only in-frame clones, not every one. The sample records more than 9,000 clones, around 88% being singletons. Material: ileum tissue, obtained around 740 days after intestinal transplantation. All receptors come from a human patient who received an intestinal transplant, so some T cells may come from the graft donor.

This clone was detected only once. The chain employs TRBV10-2 and TRBJ2-7; 7 nucleotides align to TRBD1. The V and J ends lost 5 bases and 2 bases, in that order; junction bases with no gene match: 3. CDR3 length: 13 residues. Looked up from germline, CDR1 is WSHSY and CDR2 is SAAADI. The CDR3 protein is CASSRDSTYEQYF. CDR3 nucleotide sequence: TGCGCCAGCAGTAGGGACAGTACCTACGAGCAGTACTTC.

The sample holds a few counts of this clone. The V gene is TRBV10-3, the J gene TRBJ1-1, with 9 bases fitting TRBD1. The CDR3 has 14 residues. Germline CDR1 and CDR2: ENHRY and SYGVKD. The J segment lost 5 bases and the V segment lost 6 bases, leaving 7 bases of the junction unmatched. The DNA for the CDR3 is TGTGCCATCAGCGCGGGGACAGGGCAAACTGAAGCTTTCTTT. Translated, it gives CAISAGTGQTEAFF.

The chain uses TRBV9 and TRBJ2-3; 12 bases line up with TRBD2. Germline V gene sequence: CDR1 SGDLS, CDR2 YYNGEE. V shed 4 bases and J 1 base; nucleotides not matched to a gene: 10. This CDR3 region has 18 residues. In DNA form, the CDR3 reads TGTGCCAGCAGCACTTGGACTAGCGGGAACGGGGGCACAGATACGCAGTATTTT. This encodes CASSTWTSGNGGTDTQYF.

J is TRBJ1-1 and V is TRBV19; tentative D call: TRBD1 (5 bases). The CDR3 has 15 amino acids. The ends were cut back, 1 base at V and 1 base at J, with 10 bases in the middle. Germline V gene lookup returns CDR1 LNHDA and CDR2 SQIVND (reference sequence). CDR3: CASSIAQGGNTEAFF. CDR3 bases: TGTGCCAGTAGTATAGCCCAGGGTGGGAACACTGAAGCTTTCTTT.

This clone was observed a few times. V is TRBV7-3 and J is TRBJ2-2, with D perhaps matching TRBD2 (7 bases). The germline V gene has CDR1 SGHTA and CDR2 FQGTGA. CDR3 length: 17 residues. V was shortened by 5 bases and J by 1 base, with 17 bases between the two germline ends. CDR3 DNA sequence: TGTGCCAGCAGCCCGAGGGGGGGCCTAGGGAACACCGGGGAGCTGTTTTTT. Its protein is CASSPRGGLGNTGELFF.